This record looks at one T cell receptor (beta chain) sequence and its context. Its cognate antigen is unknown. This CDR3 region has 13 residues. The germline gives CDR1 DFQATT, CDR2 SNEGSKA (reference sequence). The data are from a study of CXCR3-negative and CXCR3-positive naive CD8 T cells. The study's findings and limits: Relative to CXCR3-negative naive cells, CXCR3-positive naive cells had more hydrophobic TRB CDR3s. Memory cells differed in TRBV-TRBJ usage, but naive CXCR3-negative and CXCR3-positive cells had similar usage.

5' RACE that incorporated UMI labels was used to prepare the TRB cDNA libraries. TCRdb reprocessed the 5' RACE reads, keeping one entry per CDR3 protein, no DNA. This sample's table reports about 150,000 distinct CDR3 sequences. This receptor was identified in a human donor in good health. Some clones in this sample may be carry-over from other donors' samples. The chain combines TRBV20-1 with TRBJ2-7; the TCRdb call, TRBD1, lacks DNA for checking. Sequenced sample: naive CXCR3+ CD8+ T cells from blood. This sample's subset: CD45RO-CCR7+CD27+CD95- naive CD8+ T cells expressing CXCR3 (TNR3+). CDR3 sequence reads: CSQDGQGTYEQYF.